This entry lists 32 T cell receptor beta chains sequenced from one sample in a study of T-cell memory formation after mild COVID-19. TCRdb reprocessed the 5' RACE reads via MiXCR and lists one record per CDR3 protein. Counted here are 65,000 to 95,000 distinct CDR3 sequences, around 13% occurring once; the ten biggest clones make up about 40%. The specimen sequenced was PBMCs or a T cell subset sorted from them (not recorded which). The receptors stem from a man aged 18 to 30 who had mild COVID-19 (a few samples of this study predate the infection). Cell type and time point are not known.

This chain connects TRBV7-9 to TRBJ2-7, with 9 bases fitting TRBD1. V dropped 3 bases and J dropped 4; count of bases not matched to a gene: 7. In germline, CDR1 is SEHNR, CDR2 FQNEAQ (reference sequence). The CDR3 contains 15 residues. The chain's CDR3 is CASSFNLGTGYEQYF. The CDR3 DNA reads as TGTGCCAGCAGCTTCAACTTAGGGACAGGGTACGAGCAGTACTTC. The whole variable domain, filled in from reference TRBV7-9 and TRBJ2-7, reads DTGVSQNPRHKITKRGQNVTFRCDPISEHNRLYWYRQTLGQGPEFLTYFQNEAQLEKSRLLSDRFSAERPKGSFSTLEIQRTEQGDSAMYLCASSFNLGTGYEQYFGPGTRLTVT.

The V gene is TRBV10-3, the J gene TRBJ1-1; D might be TRBD1 (5 bases). The germline gives CDR1 ENHRY, CDR2 SYGVKD. Trimming shortened V by 2 bases and J by 5 bases, and 12 bases separated the two germline ends. The CDR3 sequence is 14 residues long. The CDR3 here is CAISEGAAKTEAFF. CDR3 bases: TGTGCCATCAGTGAGGGGGCCGCTAAGACTGAAGCTTTCTTT.

The chain combines TRBV6-5 with TRBJ2-7, with unresolved D. Germline V gives CDR1 MNHEY, CDR2 SVGAGI. The CDR3 contains 13 residues. V gave up 1 base and J gave up 5 bases, with 9 bases separating them. The CDR3 bases are TGTGCCAGCAGTTACTTGGGTTCCGACGAGCAGTACTTC. Protein: CASSYLGSDEQYF.

This rearrangement joins TRBV27 to TRBJ1-2; D gene uncertain. Looked up from germline, CDR1 is MNHEY and CDR2 is SMNVEV (reference sequence). The length of the CDR3 is 14 residues. The V end was cut by 3 bases, the J end by 4 bases, with 12 bases between. CDR3: CASSFGAASYGYTF. CDR3 nucleotide sequence: TGTGCCAGCAGTTTCGGTGCAGCGTCCTATGGCTACACCTTC.

The chain is built from TRBV12-3 or TRBV12-4 and TRBJ1-2; D unclear. Trimming removed 6 bases from V and 6 bases from J, with 14 bases in between. This CDR3 has 13 amino acids. The CDR3 sequence is CASSRGPLHGYTF. Written as DNA, the CDR3 is TGTGCCAGCAGCCGTGGACCCCTGCATGGCTACACCTTC.

This chain connects TRBV27 to TRBJ2-2; no reliable D call. Germline V CDR1 and CDR2: MNHEY, SMNVEV (reference sequence). The V and J ends lost 0 bases and 3 bases respectively, with 8 bases between them. This CDR3 is 15 amino acids long. CDR3 DNA: TGTGCCAGCAGTTTATCCTGGGAATACACCGGGGAGCTGTTTTTT. It translates to CASSLSWEYTGELFF.

This clonotype has a handful of counts. The V and J genes are TRBV27 and TRBJ2-2; no reliable D call. The CDR3 has 13 residues. V lost 4 bases and J lost 4, with 7 bases in between. CDR1 is MNHEY, CDR2 SMNVEV, per germline (reference sequence). Here the CDR3 reads CASSSPITGELFF. CDR3 bases: TGTGCCAGCAGTTCCCCGATCACCGGGGAGCTGTTTTTT.

A few counts support this clonotype. V gene TRBV7-9 combines with J gene TRBJ2-7; TRBD1 matches 7 bases. The CDR3 runs to 14 residues. The trim removed 1 base at V and 3 bases at J, leaving 3 bases unmatched. The V gene's germline CDR1 is SEHNR and CDR2 FQNEAQ (reference sequence). This chain's CDR3 is CASSLGNRGYEQYF. The DNA of the CDR3 is TGTGCCAGCAGCTTAGGAAACAGGGGCTACGAGCAGTACTTC.

This clonotype showed up just a few times. CDR3 DNA sequence: TGCGCCAGCAGCCGGAATGTTGGCACAGGGGTCCCAACCGGGGAGCTGTTTTTT. It specifies CASSRNVGTGVPTGELFF. The rearrangement links TRBV4-1 to TRBJ2-2; 7 bases are shared with TRBD1. Germline loops: CDR1 MGHRA, CDR2 YSYEKL. The V and J ends lost 4 bases and 5 bases, in that order; junction bases with no gene match: 16. This CDR3 comprises 18 residues.

This chain uses TRBV7-2 with TRBJ2-2; D might be TRBD1 (6 bases). The CDR3 runs 15 residues. Germline CDR1 is SGHTA and CDR2 is FQGNSA. The germline V and J ends were trimmed by 5 bases and 7 bases, with 17 bases remaining between them. For the CDR3, the DNA is TGTGCCAGCAGCCCCTCTGTCAGGGGATACGGGGAGCTGTTTTTT. It specifies CASSPSVRGYGELFF.

This clonotype was seen only a few times. This chain joins TRBV4-2 and TRBJ2-3, with TRBD1 as a possible D gene (5 bases). There are 15 residues in the CDR3. Germline V gene sequence: CDR1 LGHNA, CDR2 YNFKEQ. The ends were cut back, 0 bases at V and 2 bases at J, with 9 bases in the middle. The chain's CDR3 is CASSQDGAATDTQYF. DNA for the CDR3: TGTGCCAGCAGCCAAGATGGGGCAGCCACAGATACGCAGTATTTT.

The chain joins TRBV7-2 to TRBJ2-2; tentatively, D is TRBD2 (6 bases). The V end was cut by 5 bases, the J end by 2 bases, with 18 bases between. Per the germline V gene, CDR1 is SGHTA and CDR2 is FQGNSA. The CDR3 totals 17 residues. The CDR3: CASSQTYAGYNTGELFF. CDR3 in DNA: TGTGCCAGCAGCCAAACGTACGCGGGGTATAACACCGGGGAGCTGTTTTTT. Based on the CDR3 plus reference TRBV7-2 and TRBJ2-2, the full variable domain is GAGVSQSPSNKVTEKGKDVELRCDPISGHTALYWYRQSLGQGLEFLIYFQGNSAPDKSGLPSDRFSAERTGGSVSTLTIQRTQQEDSAVYLCASSQTYAGYNTGELFFGEGSRLTVL.

This clonotype turned up a few times. The rearrangement uses TRBV24-1 and TRBJ2-2; TRBD2 might be the D (6 bases). V lost 2 bases and J 5 bases, leaving 17 bases between the germline ends. The CDR3 is 17 amino acids. In germline, CDR1 is KGHDR, CDR2 SFDVKD. The CDR3 protein is CATSDSRYNRGTGELFF. CDR3 DNA sequence: TGTGCCACCAGTGATTCACGTTATAATCGGGGGACCGGGGAGCTGTTTTTT.

The rearrangement joins TRBV6-2 or TRBV6-3 to TRBJ2-3; possibly TRBD2 for D (6 bases). Trimming took 4 bases from V and 0 from J, leaving 17 bases between them. Per germline, CDR1 MNHEY and CDR2 SVGEGT. CDR3 length equals 17 residues. CDR3 sequence (DNA): TGTGCCAGCAGTTCCCCCTTCGGGGGTGTTAGCACAGATACGCAGTATTTT. Translation: CASSSPFGGVSTDTQYF.

The chain joins TRBV12-3 or TRBV12-4 to TRBJ1-1; no definite D call. Between the trimmed V and J ends, which lost 3 bases and 4 bases, there was a span of 15 bases. The CDR3 sequence is 15 residues long. As DNA, the CDR3 is TGTGCCAGCAGTTTTCTTGACATCCCCTTCACTGAAGCTTTCTTT. Its translation is CASSFLDIPFTEAFF.

The chain combines TRBV12-3 or TRBV12-4 with TRBJ1-5; D ambiguous. The V end was cut by 4 bases, the J end by 4 bases, with 5 bases between. This CDR3 has 12 residues. Here the CDR3 DNA reads TGTGCCAGCAGTTACGAAAATCAGCCCCAGCATTTT. It is translated as CASSYENQPQHF.

V and J are TRBV4-3 and TRBJ2-2; 12 bases fit TRBD1. Germline V gene data show CDR1 as LGHNA and CDR2 as YSLEER. V shed 5 bases and J 6 bases; nucleotides not matched to a gene: 4. There are 15 residues in the CDR3. CDR3 region: CASSAGTGGPGELFF. In DNA, the CDR3 is TGCGCCAGCAGCGCGGGGACAGGGGGCCCCGGGGAGCTGTTTTTT.

The chain combines TRBV23-1 with TRBJ2-1, with D perhaps being TRBD1 or TRBD2 (5 bases each). TRBV23-1 is marked as an open reading frame, function uncertain. CDR3 length equals 15 residues. V was pared by 2 bases and J by 3 bases, with 11 bases between. CDR3 nucleotide sequence: TGCGCCAGCAGTCAAGAGGGGTTCCTCTACAATGAGCAGTTCTTC. Protein: CASSQEGFLYNEQFF.

V gene TRBV18 combines with J gene TRBJ2-7; TRBD2 aligns across 11 bases. V trimming: 4 bases; J trimming: 3 bases; junction bases outside the gene matches: 8. The germline V gene has CDR1 KGHSH and CDR2 LQKENI. The CDR3 consists of 16 residues. DNA for the CDR3: TGTGCCAGCTCACTGCTTAGCGGGGGGGCCTACTACGAGCAGTACTTC. This gives the protein CASSLLSGGAYYEQYF.

This clonotype was counted between two and nine times. The chain carries TRBV20-1 and TRBJ1-3; unclear D gene. The V and J ends lost 0 bases and 0 bases respectively, with 9 bases between them. Per the germline V gene, CDR1 is DFQATT and CDR2 is SNEGSKA (reference sequence). This CDR3 is built from 15 residues. The CDR3 DNA is TGCAGTGCTAGAGATCCCTCCTTCTCTGGAAACACCATATATTTT. This codes for CSARDPSFSGNTIYF.

V usage is TRBV5-6 and J usage is TRBJ2-7; D is unclear. The germline CDR1 and CDR2 sequences are SGHDT and YYEEEE. The V end was cut by 4 bases, the J end by 2 bases, with 4 bases between. The length of the CDR3 is 11 residues. Here the CDR3 DNA reads TGTGCCAGCAGCAATACCTACGAGCAGTACGTC. Protein product: CASSNTYEQYV.

The chain carries TRBV7-9 and TRBJ2-3, with 9 bases fitting TRBD2. V shed 2 bases and J 0 bases; nucleotides not matched to a gene: 3. In germline, CDR1 is SEHNR, CDR2 FQNEAQ (reference sequence). The CDR3 spans 16 residues. The CDR3 spells CASSLRLAGSTDTQYF. The DNA for the CDR3 is TGTGCCAGCAGCTTAAGGCTAGCGGGAAGCACAGATACGCAGTATTTT.

V and J are TRBV4-1 and TRBJ2-7; D gene unclear. The length of the CDR3 is 12 residues. From germline, CDR1 is MGHRA and CDR2 YSYEKL. The ends were cut back, 4 bases at V and 2 bases at J, with 6 bases in the middle. The CDR3 is CASSPNTYEQYF. The DNA for the CDR3 is TGCGCCAGCAGCCCGAATACCTACGAGCAGTACTTC.

This clonotype was seen only a few times. V usage is TRBV6-6 and J usage is TRBJ2-7, with D hard to call. Deletions cut 7 bases from V and 6 bases from J, with 10 bases between. The V gene's germline CDR1 is MNHNY and CDR2 SVGAGI (reference sequence). CDR3 length: 11 amino acids. CDR3 sequence: CASTHASEQYF. Written as DNA, the CDR3 is TGTGCCAGCACCCACGCTTCCGAGCAGTACTTC.

This clonotype was seen ten or more times. The J gene is TRBJ2-7, the V gene TRBV7-6; a possible D gene is TRBD2 (5 bases). V lost 2 bases and J lost 6, with 8 bases in between. Germline assignment: CDR1 SGHVS and CDR2 FNYEAQ. The CDR3 covers 12 residues. Written as DNA, the CDR3 is TGTGCCAGCAGCTTAACGGGGTTCGAGCAGTACTTC. Its translation is CASSLTGFEQYF.

This clonotype appeared a few times. V usage is TRBV9 and J usage is TRBJ2-3; the D gene is possibly TRBD1 (7 bases). This CDR3 comprises 15 residues. With 3 bases removed from V and 5 bases from J, the gap between germline ends came to 16 bases. Germline V gene data show CDR1 as SGDLS and CDR2 as YYNGEE. CDR3 loop: CASSAQGGQRDTQYF. The CDR3 coding sequence is TGTGCCAGCAGCGCCCAGGGGGGCCAGAGAGATACGCAGTATTTT.

This clonotype was recorded at least ten times. The rearrangement links TRBV15 to TRBJ1-1; 9 bases agree with TRBD1. CDR1 is LNHNV, CDR2 YYDKDF, per germline (reference sequence). V dropped 4 bases and J dropped 10; count of bases not matched to a gene: 10. CDR3 length equals 14 residues. The CDR3, as DNA: TGTGCCACCAGCACCGGACAGGGGATCTGGCGAGCTTTCTTT. This gives the protein CATSTGQGIWRAFF.

This clonotype has a handful of counts. This chain joins TRBV7-2 and TRBJ2-3, with D perhaps TRBD1 (5 bases). CDR1 is SGHTA, CDR2 FQGNSA, per germline. V was trimmed by 3 bases and J by 4 bases, leaving 14 bases between them. The CDR3 runs 15 residues. Here the CDR3 reads CASSLGPTFPDTQYF. The CDR3 DNA follows: TGTGCCAGCAGCTTGGGGCCCACGTTTCCAGATACGCAGTATTTT.

This clonotype rates as large (0.1 to 1%). The junction departs from the called germline gene at one end, perhaps through a read error. This chain joins TRBV5-1 and TRBJ2-7; perhaps TRBD1 as D (6 bases). The CDR3 is 12 amino acids. Germline V gene sequence: CDR1 SGHRS, CDR2 YFSETQ. CDR3 loop: CASSPDSYEQYF. The CDR3, as DNA: TGTGCCAGCAGCCCGGACAGTTACGAGCAGTACTTC.

This clonotype was observed a few times. The chain joins TRBV5-1 to TRBJ1-1; 8 nucleotides align to TRBD1. The CDR3 extends over 14 amino acids. Germline values: CDR1 SGHRS, CDR2 YFSETQ. Trimming cost V 4 bases and J 6 bases; bases outside gene matches: 8. The CDR3, as DNA: TGCGCCAGCAGCCCAGGACAGGGTCCGCCTGAAGCTTTCTTT. As protein: CASSPGQGPPEAFF.

The V gene is TRBV4-3, the J gene TRBJ2-1, with 12 bases that match TRBD2. Germline lookup yields CDR1 LGHNA and CDR2 YSLEER. CDR3 length equals 16 residues. The DNA for the CDR3 is TGCGCTGATACCACTGAAACTAGCGGGGGGTACAATGAGCAGTTCTTC. As protein: CADTTETSGGYNEQFF.

This clonotype has more than one count but fewer than ten. The rearrangement links TRBV29-1 to TRBJ2-3; 8 bases fit TRBD2. In germline, CDR1 is SQVTM, CDR2 ANQGSEA. Trimming took 6 bases from V and 0 from J; bases not matched to a gene: 11. The CDR3 runs 16 residues. CDR3 amino acids: CSVHRPSGGSTDTQYF. The CDR3 nucleotides are TGCAGCGTCCATAGGCCCAGCGGGGGAAGCACAGATACGCAGTATTTT.